This TCR beta chain was retrieved from a study of OX40 agonist ivuxolimab in advanced cancers. Exclusion applied to patients with autoimmune disease history or systemic immunosuppression. Some clones are missing from TCRdb's copy, which holds only in-frame ones; the method was immunoSEQ multiplex PCR. The sample holds approximately 73,000 clones, around 86% seen once. This receptor was taken from an adult with an advanced solid tumor such as melanoma, head and neck, liver or kidney cancer. The sequences come from CD4+ or CD8+ T cells sorted from blood, collected in a trial of the OX40 agonist ivuxolimab.

The CDR3 spells CASSYGLLYNEQFF. The DNA of the CDR3 is TGCGCCAGCAGCTACGGACTCCTCTACAATGAGCAGTTCTTC. V is TRBV5-1 and J is TRBJ2-1; weak D call: TRBD2 (5 bases). The ends were cut back, 3 bases at V and 3 bases at J, with 10 bases in the middle. Germline CDR1 SGHRS, CDR2 YFSETQ. This CDR3 comprises 14 residues.